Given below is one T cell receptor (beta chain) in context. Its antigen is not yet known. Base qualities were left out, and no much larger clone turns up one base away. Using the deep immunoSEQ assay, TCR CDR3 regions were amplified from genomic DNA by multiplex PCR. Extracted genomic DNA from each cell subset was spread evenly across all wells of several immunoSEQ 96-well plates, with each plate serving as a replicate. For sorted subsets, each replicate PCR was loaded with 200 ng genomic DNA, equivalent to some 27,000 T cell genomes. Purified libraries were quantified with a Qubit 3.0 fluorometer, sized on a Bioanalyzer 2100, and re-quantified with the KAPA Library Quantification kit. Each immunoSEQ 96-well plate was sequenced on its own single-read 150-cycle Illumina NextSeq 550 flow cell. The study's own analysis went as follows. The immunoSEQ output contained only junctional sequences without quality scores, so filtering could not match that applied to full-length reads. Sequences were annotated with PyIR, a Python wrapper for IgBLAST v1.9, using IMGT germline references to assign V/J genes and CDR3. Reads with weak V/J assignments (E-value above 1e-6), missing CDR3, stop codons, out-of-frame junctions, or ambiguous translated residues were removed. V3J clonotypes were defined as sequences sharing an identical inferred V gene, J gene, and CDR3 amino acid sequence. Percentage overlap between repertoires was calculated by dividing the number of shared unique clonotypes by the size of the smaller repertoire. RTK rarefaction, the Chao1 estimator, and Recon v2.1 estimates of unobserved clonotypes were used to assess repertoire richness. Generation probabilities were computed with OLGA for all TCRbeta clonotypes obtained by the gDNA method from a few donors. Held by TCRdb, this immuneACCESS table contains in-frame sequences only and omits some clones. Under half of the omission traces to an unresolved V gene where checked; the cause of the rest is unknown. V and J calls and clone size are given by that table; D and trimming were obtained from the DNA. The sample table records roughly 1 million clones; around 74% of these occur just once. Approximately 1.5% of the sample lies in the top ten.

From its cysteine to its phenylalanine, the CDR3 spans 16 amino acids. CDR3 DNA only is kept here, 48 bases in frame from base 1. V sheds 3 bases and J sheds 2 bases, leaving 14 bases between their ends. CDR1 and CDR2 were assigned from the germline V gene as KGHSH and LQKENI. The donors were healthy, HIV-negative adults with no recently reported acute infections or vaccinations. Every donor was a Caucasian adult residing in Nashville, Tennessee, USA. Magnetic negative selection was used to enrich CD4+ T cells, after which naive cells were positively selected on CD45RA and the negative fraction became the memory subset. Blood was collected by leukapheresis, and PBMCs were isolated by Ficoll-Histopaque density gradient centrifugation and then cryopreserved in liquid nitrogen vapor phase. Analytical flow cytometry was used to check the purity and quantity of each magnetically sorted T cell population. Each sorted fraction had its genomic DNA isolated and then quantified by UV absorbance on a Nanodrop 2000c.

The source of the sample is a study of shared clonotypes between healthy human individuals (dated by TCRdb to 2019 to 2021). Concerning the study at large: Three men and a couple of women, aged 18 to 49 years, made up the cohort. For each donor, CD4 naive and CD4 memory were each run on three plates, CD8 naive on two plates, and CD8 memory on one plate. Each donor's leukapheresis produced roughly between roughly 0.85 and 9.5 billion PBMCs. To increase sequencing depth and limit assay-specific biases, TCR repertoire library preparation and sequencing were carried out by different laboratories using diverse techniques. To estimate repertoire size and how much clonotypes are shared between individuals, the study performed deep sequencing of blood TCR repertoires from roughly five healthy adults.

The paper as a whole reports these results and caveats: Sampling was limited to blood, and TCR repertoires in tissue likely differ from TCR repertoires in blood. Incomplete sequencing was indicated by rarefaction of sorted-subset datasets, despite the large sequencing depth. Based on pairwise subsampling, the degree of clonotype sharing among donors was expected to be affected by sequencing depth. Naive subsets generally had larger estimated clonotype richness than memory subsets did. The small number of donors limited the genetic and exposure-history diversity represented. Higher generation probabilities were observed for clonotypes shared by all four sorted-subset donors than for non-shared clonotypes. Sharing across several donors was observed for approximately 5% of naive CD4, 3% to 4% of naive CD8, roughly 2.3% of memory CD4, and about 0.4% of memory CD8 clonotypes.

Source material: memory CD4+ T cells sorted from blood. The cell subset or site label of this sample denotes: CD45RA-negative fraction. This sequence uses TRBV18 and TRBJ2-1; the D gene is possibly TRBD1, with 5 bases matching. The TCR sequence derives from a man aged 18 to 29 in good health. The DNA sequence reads TGTGCCAGCTCACCGAATGTCAGGACAACCTACAATGAGCAGTTCTTC. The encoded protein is CASSPNVRTTYNEQFF.